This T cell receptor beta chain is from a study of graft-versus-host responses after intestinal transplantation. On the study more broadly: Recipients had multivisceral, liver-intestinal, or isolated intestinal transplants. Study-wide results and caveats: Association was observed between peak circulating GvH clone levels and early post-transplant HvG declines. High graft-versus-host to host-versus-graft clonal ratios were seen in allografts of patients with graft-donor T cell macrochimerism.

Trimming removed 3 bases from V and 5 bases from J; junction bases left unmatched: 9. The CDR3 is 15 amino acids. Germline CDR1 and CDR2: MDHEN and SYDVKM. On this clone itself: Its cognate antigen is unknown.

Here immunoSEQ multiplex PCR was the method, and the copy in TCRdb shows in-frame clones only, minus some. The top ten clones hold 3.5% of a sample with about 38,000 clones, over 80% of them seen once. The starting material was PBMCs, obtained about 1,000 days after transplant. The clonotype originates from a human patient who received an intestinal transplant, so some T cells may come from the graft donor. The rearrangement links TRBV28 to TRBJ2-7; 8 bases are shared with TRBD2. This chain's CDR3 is CASSFGGALGDEQYF. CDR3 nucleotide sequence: TGTGCCAGCAGTTTCGGGGGGGCCCTGGGCGACGAGCAGTACTTC. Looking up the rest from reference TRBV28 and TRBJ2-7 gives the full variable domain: DVKVTQSSRYLVKRTGEKVFLECVQDMDHENMFWYRQDPGLGLRLIYFSYDVKMKEKGDIPEGYSVSREKKERFSLILESASTNQTSMYLCASSFGGALGDEQYFGPGTRLTVT.